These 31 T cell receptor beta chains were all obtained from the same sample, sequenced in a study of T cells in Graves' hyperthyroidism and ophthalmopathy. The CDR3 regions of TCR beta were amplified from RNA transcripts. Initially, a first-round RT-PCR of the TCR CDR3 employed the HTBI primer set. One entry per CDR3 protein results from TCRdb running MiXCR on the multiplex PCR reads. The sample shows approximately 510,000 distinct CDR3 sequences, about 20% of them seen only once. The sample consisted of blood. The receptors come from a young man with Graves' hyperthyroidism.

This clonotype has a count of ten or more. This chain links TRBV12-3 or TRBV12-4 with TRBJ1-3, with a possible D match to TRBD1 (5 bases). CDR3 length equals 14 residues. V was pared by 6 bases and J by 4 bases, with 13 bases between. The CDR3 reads CASSRPNRGNTIYF. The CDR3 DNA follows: TGTGCCAGCAGCCGACCGAACAGGGGAAACACCATATATTTT.

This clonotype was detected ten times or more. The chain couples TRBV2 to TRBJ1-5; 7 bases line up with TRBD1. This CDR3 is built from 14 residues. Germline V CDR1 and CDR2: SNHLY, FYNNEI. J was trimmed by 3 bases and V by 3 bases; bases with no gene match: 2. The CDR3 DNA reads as TGTGCCAGCAGTGAGGGACAGACCAATCAGCCCCAGCATTTT. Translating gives CASSEGQTNQPQHF.

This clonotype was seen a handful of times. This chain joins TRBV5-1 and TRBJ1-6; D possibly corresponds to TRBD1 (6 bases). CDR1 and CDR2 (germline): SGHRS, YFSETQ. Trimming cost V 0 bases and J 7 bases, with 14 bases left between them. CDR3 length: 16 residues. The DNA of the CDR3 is TGCGCCAGCAGCTTGGCCGGAGGAGGGGGGAATTCACCCCTCCACTTT. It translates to CASSLAGGGGNSPLHF.

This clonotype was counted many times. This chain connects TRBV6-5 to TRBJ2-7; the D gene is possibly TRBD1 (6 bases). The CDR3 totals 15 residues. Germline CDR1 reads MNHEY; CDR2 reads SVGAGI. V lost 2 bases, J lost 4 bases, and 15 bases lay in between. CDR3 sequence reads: CASSYPETGVYEQYF. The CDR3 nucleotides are TGTGCCAGCAGTTACCCAGAGACAGGAGTGTACGAGCAGTACTTC.

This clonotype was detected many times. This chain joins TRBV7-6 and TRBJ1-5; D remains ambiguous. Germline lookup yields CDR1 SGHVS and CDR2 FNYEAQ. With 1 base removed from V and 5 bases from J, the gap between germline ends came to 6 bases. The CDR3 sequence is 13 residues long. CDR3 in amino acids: CASSLVHDQPQHF. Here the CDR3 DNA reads TGTGCCAGCAGCTTAGTTCATGATCAGCCCCAGCATTTT.

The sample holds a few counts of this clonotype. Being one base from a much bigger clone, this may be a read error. This CDR3 is CASSYSRGQTLSPGDTEALF. The CDR3 coding sequence is TGTGCCAGCAGTTACAGTAGGGGCCAAACCCTATCTCCTGGGGACACTGAAGCTCTCTTT. The chain has TRBV6-2 or TRBV6-3 and TRBJ1-1; possibly TRBD1 for D (6 bases). Germline-derived CDR1 and CDR2 are MNHEY and SVGEGT. The CDR3 has 20 residues.

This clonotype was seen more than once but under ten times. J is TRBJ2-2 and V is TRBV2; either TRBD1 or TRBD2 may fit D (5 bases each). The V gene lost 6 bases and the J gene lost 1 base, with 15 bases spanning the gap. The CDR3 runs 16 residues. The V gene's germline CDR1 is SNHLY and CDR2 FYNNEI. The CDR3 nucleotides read TGTGCCAGCAGACCCCGGGGCCCACAGAACACCGGGGAGCTGTTTTTT. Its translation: CASRPRGPQNTGELFF. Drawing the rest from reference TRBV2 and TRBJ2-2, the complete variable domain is EPEVTQTPSHQVTQMGQEVILRCVPISNHLYFYWYRQILGQKVEFLVSFYNNEISEKSEIFDDQFSVERPDGSNFTLKIRSTKLEDSAMYFCASRPRGPQNTGELFFGEGSRLTVL.

CDR3 amino acids: CASSFIPPGLAGGVAETQYF. The CDR3 bases are TGTGCCAGCAGCTTTATCCCCCCAGGACTAGCGGGGGGGGTTGCGGAGACCCAGTACTTC. The V and J genes are TRBV11-2 and TRBJ2-5; TRBD2 matches at 15 bases. The trim removed 3 bases at V and 5 bases at J, leaving 16 bases unmatched. This CDR3 has 20 residues. The germline V gene has CDR1 SGHAT and CDR2 FQNNGV.

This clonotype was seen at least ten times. CDR3 in DNA: TGTGCCAGCAGTTTTGGGTCGGGAGCTAACTATGGCTACACCTTC. Translated, it gives CASSFGSGANYGYTF. The V call is TRBV27, the J call TRBJ1-2; D is ambiguous. Germline V gene data show CDR1 as MNHEY and CDR2 as SMNVEV (reference sequence). Deletions cut 3 bases from V and 0 bases from J, with 11 bases between. This CDR3 has 15 residues.

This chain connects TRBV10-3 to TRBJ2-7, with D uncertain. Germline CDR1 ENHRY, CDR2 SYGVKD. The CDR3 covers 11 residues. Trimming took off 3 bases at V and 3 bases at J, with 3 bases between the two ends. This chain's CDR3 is CAISDNYEQYF. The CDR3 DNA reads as TGTGCCATCAGTGACAACTACGAGCAGTACTTC.

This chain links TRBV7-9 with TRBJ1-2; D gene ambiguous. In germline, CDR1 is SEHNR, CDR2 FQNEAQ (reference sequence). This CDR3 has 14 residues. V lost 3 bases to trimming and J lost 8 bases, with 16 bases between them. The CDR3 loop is CASSFSAEERGYTF. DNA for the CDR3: TGTGCCAGCAGCTTCTCGGCCGAGGAGCGGGGCTACACCTTC.

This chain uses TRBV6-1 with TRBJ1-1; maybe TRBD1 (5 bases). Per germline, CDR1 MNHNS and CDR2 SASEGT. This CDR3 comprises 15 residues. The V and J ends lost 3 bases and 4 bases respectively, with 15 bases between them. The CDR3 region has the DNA TGTGCCAGCAGTGAGTTTTGGGGCGGGTCCACTGAAGCTTTCTTT. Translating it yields CASSEFWGGSTEAFF.

The CDR3 here is CASSERQGGSPLHF. The CDR3 coding sequence is TGTGCCAGCAGTGAAAGACAGGGAGGTTCACCCCTCCACTTT. This rearrangement joins TRBV2 to TRBJ1-6, with 7 bases that match TRBD1. The germline V gene has CDR1 SNHLY and CDR2 FYNNEI. V gave up 2 bases and J gave up 9 bases; unmatched junction bases: 4. This CDR3 has 14 residues. Full variable domain (outside the CDR3, taken from reference TRBV2 and TRBJ1-6): EPEVTQTPSHQVTQMGQEVILRCVPISNHLYFYWYRQILGQKVEFLVSFYNNEISEKSEIFDDQFSVERPDGSNFTLKIRSTKLEDSAMYFCASSERQGGSPLHFGNGTRLTVT.

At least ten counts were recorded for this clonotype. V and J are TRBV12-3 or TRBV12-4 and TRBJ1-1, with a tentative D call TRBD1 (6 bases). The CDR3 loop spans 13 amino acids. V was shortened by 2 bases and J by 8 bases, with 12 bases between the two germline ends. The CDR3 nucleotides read TGTGCCAGCAGTTTACTGAGGGGGGGAGAAGCTTTCTTT. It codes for CASSLLRGGEAFF.

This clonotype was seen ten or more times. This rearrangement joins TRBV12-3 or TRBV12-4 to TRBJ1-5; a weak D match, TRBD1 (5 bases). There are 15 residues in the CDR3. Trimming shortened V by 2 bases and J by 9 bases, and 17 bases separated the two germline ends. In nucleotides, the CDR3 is TGTGCCAGCAGTTTATTAGAAGGGATGGGGACGCCCCAGCATTTT. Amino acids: CASSLLEGMGTPQHF.

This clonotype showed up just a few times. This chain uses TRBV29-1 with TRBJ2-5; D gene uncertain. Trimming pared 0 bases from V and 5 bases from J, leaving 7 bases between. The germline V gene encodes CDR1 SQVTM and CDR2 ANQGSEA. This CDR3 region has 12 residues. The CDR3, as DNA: TGCAGCGTTGAAGATAATGGGGAGACCCAGTACTTC. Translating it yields CSVEDNGETQYF.

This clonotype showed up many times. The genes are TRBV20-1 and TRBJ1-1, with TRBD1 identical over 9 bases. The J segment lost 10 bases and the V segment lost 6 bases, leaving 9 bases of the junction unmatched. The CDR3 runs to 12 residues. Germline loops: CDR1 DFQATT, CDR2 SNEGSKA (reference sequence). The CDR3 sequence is CSAPGQGYSAFF. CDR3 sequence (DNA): TGCAGTGCCCCGGGACAGGGTTATTCAGCTTTCTTT.

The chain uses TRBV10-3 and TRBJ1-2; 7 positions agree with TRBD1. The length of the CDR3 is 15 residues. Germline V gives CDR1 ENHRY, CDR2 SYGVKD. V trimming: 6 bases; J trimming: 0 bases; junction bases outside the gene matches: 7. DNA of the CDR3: TGTGCCATCAGGGGCGGACAGGCCTCTAACTATGGCTACACCTTC. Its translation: CAIRGGQASNYGYTF.

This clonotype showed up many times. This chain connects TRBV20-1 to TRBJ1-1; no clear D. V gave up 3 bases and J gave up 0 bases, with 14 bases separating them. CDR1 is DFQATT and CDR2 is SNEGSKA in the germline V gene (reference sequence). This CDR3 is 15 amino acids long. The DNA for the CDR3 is TGCAGTGCTAGTGGTCCAGAAACTATGAACACTGAAGCTTTCTTT. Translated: CSASGPETMNTEAFF.

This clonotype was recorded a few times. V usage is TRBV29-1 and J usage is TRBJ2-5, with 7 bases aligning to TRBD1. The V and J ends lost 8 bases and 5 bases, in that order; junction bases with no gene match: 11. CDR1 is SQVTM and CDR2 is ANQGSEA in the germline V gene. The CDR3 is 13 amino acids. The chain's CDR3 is CSTSTGTVETQYF. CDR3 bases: TGCAGCACTTCGACAGGGACGGTGGAGACCCAGTACTTC.

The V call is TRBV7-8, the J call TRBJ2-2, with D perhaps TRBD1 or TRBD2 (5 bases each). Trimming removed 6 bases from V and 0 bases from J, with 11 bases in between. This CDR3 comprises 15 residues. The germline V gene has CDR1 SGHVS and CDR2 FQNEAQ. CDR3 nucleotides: TGTGCCAGCAGAGAGGGGACGGCGAACACCGGGGAGCTGTTTTTT. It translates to CASREGTANTGELFF.

The CDR3 coding sequence is TGTGCCAGCAGTCACCCGGGACAGGGCTCATATAGCAATCAGCCCCAGCATTTT. Encoded protein: CASSHPGQGSYSNQPQHF. The V gene is TRBV6-2 or TRBV6-3, the J gene TRBJ1-5, with 9 nucleotides matching TRBD1. V was pared by 5 bases and J by 0 bases, with 11 bases of the junction left unmatched. Germline-derived CDR1 and CDR2 are MNHEY and SVGEGT. This CDR3 has 18 residues.

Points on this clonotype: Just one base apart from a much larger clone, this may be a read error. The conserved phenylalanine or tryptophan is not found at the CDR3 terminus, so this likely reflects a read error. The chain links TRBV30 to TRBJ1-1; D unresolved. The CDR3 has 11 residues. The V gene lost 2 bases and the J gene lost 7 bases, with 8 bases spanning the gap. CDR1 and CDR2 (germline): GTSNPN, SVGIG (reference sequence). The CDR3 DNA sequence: TGTGCCTGGAGTCGGGCCTTTGAAGCTTTCCTT. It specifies CAWSRAFEAFL.

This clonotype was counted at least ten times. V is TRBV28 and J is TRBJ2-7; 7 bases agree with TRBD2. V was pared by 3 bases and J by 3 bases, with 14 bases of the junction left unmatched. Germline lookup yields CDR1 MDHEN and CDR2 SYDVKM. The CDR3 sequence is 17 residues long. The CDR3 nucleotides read TGTGCCAGCAGTTTTTTAACGTCGGGAGGTTCAGACTACGAGCAGTACTTC. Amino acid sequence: CASSFLTSGGSDYEQYF. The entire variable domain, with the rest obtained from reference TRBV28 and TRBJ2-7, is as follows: DVKVTQSSRYLVKRTGEKVFLECVQDMDHENMFWYRQDPGLGLRLIYFSYDVKMKEKGDIPEGYSVSREKKERFSLILESASTNQTSMYLCASSFLTSGGSDYEQYFGPGTRLTVT.

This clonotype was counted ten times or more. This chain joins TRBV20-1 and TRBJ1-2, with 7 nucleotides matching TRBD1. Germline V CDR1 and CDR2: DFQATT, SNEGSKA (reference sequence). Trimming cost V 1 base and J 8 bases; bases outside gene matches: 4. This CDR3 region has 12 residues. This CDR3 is CSARVYRGGYTF. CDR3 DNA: TGCAGTGCTAGAGTCTACAGGGGCGGCTACACCTTC.

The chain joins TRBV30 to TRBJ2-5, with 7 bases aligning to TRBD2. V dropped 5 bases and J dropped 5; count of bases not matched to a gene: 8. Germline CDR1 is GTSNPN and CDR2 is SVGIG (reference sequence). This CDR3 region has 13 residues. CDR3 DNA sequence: TGTGCCTGGGACCCCCGGGGAGGGGAGACCCAGTACTTC. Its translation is CAWDPRGGETQYF.

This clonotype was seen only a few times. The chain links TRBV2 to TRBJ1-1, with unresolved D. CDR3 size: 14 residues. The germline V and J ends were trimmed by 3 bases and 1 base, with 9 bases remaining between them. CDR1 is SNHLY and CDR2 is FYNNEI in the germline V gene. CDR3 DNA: TGTGCCAGCAGTGAGAAGTTAGGGAACACTGAAGCTTTCTTT. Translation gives CASSEKLGNTEAFF.

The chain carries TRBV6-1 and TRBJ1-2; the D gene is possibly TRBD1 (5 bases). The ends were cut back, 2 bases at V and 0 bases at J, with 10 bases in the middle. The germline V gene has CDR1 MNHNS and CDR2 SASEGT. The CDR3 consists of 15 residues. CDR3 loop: CASSEYKGANYGYTF. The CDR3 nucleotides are TGTGCCAGCAGTGAATATAAAGGGGCTAACTATGGCTACACCTTC.

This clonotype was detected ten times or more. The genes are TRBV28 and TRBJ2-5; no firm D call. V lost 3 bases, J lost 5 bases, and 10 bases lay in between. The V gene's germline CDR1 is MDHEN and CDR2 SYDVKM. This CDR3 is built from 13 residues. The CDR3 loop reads CASSLYRRETQYF. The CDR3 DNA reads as TGTGCCAGCAGTTTGTACCGCAGGGAGACCCAGTACTTC.

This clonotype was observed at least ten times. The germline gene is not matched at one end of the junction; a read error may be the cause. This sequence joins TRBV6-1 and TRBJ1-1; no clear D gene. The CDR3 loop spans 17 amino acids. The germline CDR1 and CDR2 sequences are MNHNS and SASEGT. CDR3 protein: CASSVPGCWNSNTEAFF. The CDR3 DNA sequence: TGTGCGAGCAGTGTACCGGGATGCTGGAATTCGAACACTGAAGCTTTCTTT.

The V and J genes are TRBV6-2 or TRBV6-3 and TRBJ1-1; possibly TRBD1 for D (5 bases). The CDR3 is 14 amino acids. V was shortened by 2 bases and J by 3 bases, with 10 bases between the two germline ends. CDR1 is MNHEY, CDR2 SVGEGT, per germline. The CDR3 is CASSYRGPDTEAFF. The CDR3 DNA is TGTGCCAGCAGTTACAGGGGACCCGACACTGAAGCTTTCTTT.